Below, one T cell receptor (beta chain) is given with its context. The source of the sample is a study of OX40 agonist ivuxolimab in advanced cancers. Sequencing was performed with immunoSEQ multiplex PCR; in TCRdb, only in-frame clones are kept and a portion is missing. This sample yields about 100,000 clones, of which under 95% are seen a single time; roughly 0.53% belongs to the top ten. The CDR3 consists of 15 residues. The V gene lost 2 bases and the J gene lost 1 base, with 11 bases spanning the gap. CDR1 and CDR2 (germline): MNHEY, SVGAGI. This sequence joins TRBV6-5 and TRBJ2-5; a possible D gene is TRBD2 (6 bases). This clonotype originated in an adult with an advanced solid tumor such as melanoma, head and neck, liver or kidney cancer. The sequencing used CD4+ or CD8+ T cells sorted from blood, collected in a trial of the OX40 agonist ivuxolimab. The CDR3 sequence is CASSYTSGVQETQYF. The CDR3 DNA is TGTGCCAGCAGTTACACGTCGGGGGTCCAAGAGACCCAGTACTTC.